Following are 15 T cell receptor beta chains from one sample sequenced in a study of cytomegalovirus exposure and HLA in healthy donors. It was with 60 Vbeta and 13 Jbeta primers that the PCR ran. Clones were read by immunoSEQ multiplex PCR, and TCRdb kept only the in-frame ones, dropping some. The sample lists 100,000 to 150,000 clones; 65% to 75% were seen once. The sample taken for sequencing was PBMCs. The receptors stem from a woman aged 45 to 65 in good health and CMV-seropositive.

In DNA, the CDR3 is TGTGCCAGCAGCGAGCCCGCGGGGGAGGATACGCAGTATTTT. Translation gives CASSEPAGEDTQYF. The rearrangement uses TRBV5-4 and TRBJ2-3; 7 bases agree with TRBD2. The V gene's germline CDR1 is SGHNT and CDR2 YYREEE (reference sequence). The CDR3 extends over 14 amino acids. V shed 4 bases, J shed 6 bases, and the junction held 8 bases outside the gene matches.

The chain employs TRBV29-1 and TRBJ2-7; D gene unclear. V was clipped by 8 bases and J by 0 bases, with 14 bases between them. The germline V gene has CDR1 SQVTM and CDR2 ANQGSEA. CDR3 length: 13 residues. The CDR3 sequence: CSTKVGSSYEQYF. CDR3 nucleotide sequence: TGCAGCACGAAAGTGGGCAGCTCCTACGAGCAGTACTTC.

The chain recombines TRBV10-3 with TRBJ1-2; D gene ambiguous. Germline V gene data show CDR1 as ENHRY and CDR2 as SYGVKD. The V end was cut by 0 bases, the J end by 8 bases, with 7 bases between. The CDR3 is 12 amino acids. CDR3 in amino acids: CAISESLSGYTF. For the CDR3, the DNA is TGTGCCATCAGTGAGTCTCTGAGCGGCTACACCTTC.

The chain has TRBV7-8 and TRBJ1-5; D call uncertain. V was shortened by 6 bases and J by 3 bases, with 15 bases between the two germline ends. CDR3 length: 15 residues. Germline V lookup: CDR1 SGHVS, CDR2 FQNEAQ. The CDR3: CASSFYGLINQPQHF. The CDR3 DNA follows: TGTGCCAGCAGTTTTTATGGACTGATCAATCAGCCCCAGCATTTT. Looking up the rest from reference TRBV7-8 and TRBJ1-5 gives the full variable domain: GAGVSQSPRYKVAKRGQDVALRCDPISGHVSLFWYQQALGQGPEFLTYFQNEAQLDKSGLPSDRFFAERPEGSVSTLKIQRTQQEDSAVYLCASSFYGLINQPQHFGDGTRLSIL.

The chain is built from TRBV5-4 and TRBJ2-7; 8 bases map to TRBD1. The J segment lost 6 bases and the V segment lost 0 bases, leaving 2 bases of the junction unmatched. This CDR3 spans 13 amino acids. CDR1 is SGHNT and CDR2 is YYREEE in the germline V gene (reference sequence). CDR3 nucleotides: TGTGCCAGCAGCTTGGCAACAGGGGGCGAGCAGTACTTC. This translates into CASSLATGGEQYF.

Notes on this clone: Mismatch with germline at one junction end may stem from a read error. Other nucleotide sequences in the sample specify the same CDR3. CDR3 DNA sequence: TGTGCCAGCAGCCAAGGACAGGGTGGAGAAAAACTGTTTTTC. Translated: CASSQGQGGEKLFF. The V gene is TRBV4-2, the J gene TRBJ1-4, with 7 nucleotides matching TRBD1. The CDR3 runs to 14 residues. Germline CDR1 LGHNA, CDR2 YNFKEQ.

The chain has TRBV18 and TRBJ2-7, with no clear D. CDR3 length equals 12 residues. Trimming left V 2 bases short and J 6 bases short, with 8 bases between. Looked up from germline, CDR1 is KGHSH and CDR2 is LQKENI. The CDR3 here is CASSPIPSEQYF. For the CDR3, the DNA is TGTGCCAGCTCACCAATTCCCAGCGAGCAGTACTTC.

The chain employs TRBV5-6 and TRBJ2-7; TRBD1 aligns across 8 bases. After removal of 1 base from V and 5 bases from J, the junction contained 11 bases not matched to a gene. The CDR3 is 16 residues long. Germline values: CDR1 SGHDT, CDR2 YYEEEE. Here the CDR3 reads CASSLLGQGALNEQYF. The CDR3 DNA follows: TGTGCCAGCAGCTTGTTAGGCCAGGGGGCGCTCAACGAGCAGTACTTC.

The rearrangement links TRBV19 to TRBJ1-1, with D perhaps matching TRBD1 (5 bases). CDR3 length: 16 amino acids. The germline V gene has CDR1 LNHDA and CDR2 SQIVND (reference sequence). The V end was cut by 5 bases, the J end by 3 bases, with 19 bases between. CDR3 nucleotides: TGTGCCAGTAGTGGCGCGGACATCCTCGGGTACACTGAAGCTTTCTTT. It codes for CASSGADILGYTEAFF.

The chain is built from TRBV19 and TRBJ2-2, with D unresolved. Germline loops: CDR1 LNHDA, CDR2 SQIVND (reference sequence). CDR3 length: 17 residues. V was cut by 5 bases and J by 0 bases, with 16 bases left in between. CDR3 region: CASSAYKLSPNTGELFF. The CDR3 DNA reads TGTGCCAGTAGTGCTTATAAACTTAGTCCGAACACCGGGGAGCTGTTTTTT. Together with reference TRBV19 and TRBJ2-2, the CDR3 gives the full variable domain: DGGITQSPKYLFRKEGQNVTLSCEQNLNHDAMYWYRQDPGQGLRLIYYSQIVNDFQKGDIAEGYSVSREKKESFPLTVTSAQKNPTAFYLCASSAYKLSPNTGELFFGEGSRLTVL.

V and J are TRBV5-6 and TRBJ2-5; TRBD1 matches at 7 bases. TRBJ2-7 matches the DNA end more closely, so the J call is doubtful. Per germline, CDR1 SGHDT and CDR2 YYEEEE. CDR3 length: 15 amino acids. Written as DNA, the CDR3 is TGTGCCAGCCGAAATAGGGCAGGGGGTCGGGGCGAGCAGTACTTC. Translating it yields CASRNRAGGRGEQYF.

This clone was seen once. The gene calls are TRBV9 and TRBJ2-2, with a weak D call TRBD2 (5 bases). Germline CDR1 is SGDLS and CDR2 is YYNGEE. V lost 3 bases to trimming and J lost 4 bases, with 16 bases between them. The CDR3 length is 16 residues. The CDR3 is CASSGTVGVGTGELFF. The DNA for the CDR3 is TGTGCCAGCAGCGGAACCGTGGGAGTGGGCACCGGGGAGCTGTTTTTT.

The genes are TRBV5-1 and TRBJ2-1; D is possibly TRBD2 (6 bases). This CDR3 is built from 12 residues. Trimming shortened V by 3 bases and J by 7 bases, and 8 bases separated the two germline ends. From germline, CDR1 is SGHRS and CDR2 YFSETQ. The CDR3 region is CASSSAGNEQFF. In DNA, the CDR3 is TGCGCCAGCAGCTCTGCGGGGAATGAGCAGTTCTTC.

The chain links TRBV2 to TRBJ1-1; D is ambiguous. This CDR3 region has 14 residues. Trimming cost V 1 base and J 1 base, with 7 bases left between them. Germline assignment: CDR1 SNHLY and CDR2 FYNNEI. The CDR3 is CASSEVGRNTEAFF. The CDR3, as DNA: TGTGCCAGCAGTGAAGTAGGGAGGAACACTGAAGCTTTCTTT.

This clone was picked up one time. This chain uses TRBV7-6 with TRBJ1-3; 7 bases map to TRBD1. After removal of 4 bases from V and 4 bases from J, the junction contained 7 bases not matched to a gene. Germline-derived CDR1 and CDR2 are SGHVS and FNYEAQ. The CDR3 loop spans 15 amino acids. This chain's CDR3 is CASSSRQGYGNTIYF. Written as DNA, the CDR3 is TGTGCCAGCAGCTCCAGACAGGGCTACGGAAACACCATATATTTT.